These 25 T cell receptor beta chains were all obtained from the same sample, sequenced in a study of vaccination effects on CD4 cells after COVID-19. These receptors lack a known antigen. Profiling relied on immunoSEQ multiplex PCR, and the TCRdb table lists in-frame clones only, not all of them. This table has approximately 19,000 clones, under 75% appearing once. Before sequencing took place, the ViraFEST assay used viral peptide pools to expand antigen-specific CD4+ T cells. At the end of over 8 days of culture, CD4+ T cells were isolated. A PCR test confirmed that the person had SARS-CoV-2 infection between March and December 2020. This specimen consisted of CD4+ T cells from PBMCs cultured with a peptide pool, obtained before COVID-19 vaccination. These receptors originate from a human donor who had a prior SARS-CoV-2 infection.

This clone was seen more than once but under ten times. CDR3 sequence (DNA): TGTGCCAGCAGCTTAGCCGGGACTAGCTCGGGCGAGCAGTACTTC. Residues: CASSLAGTSSGEQYF. The V gene is TRBV7-6, the J gene TRBJ2-7; 9 nucleotides agree with TRBD2. Trimming took 0 bases from V and 6 from J; bases not matched to a gene: 6. Germline values: CDR1 SGHVS, CDR2 FNYEAQ. This CDR3 spans 15 amino acids.

CDR3 nucleotides: TGTGCCAGCAGTGATAGGGGAGGCAATCAGCCCCAGCATTTT. It codes for CASSDRGGNQPQHF. The chain couples TRBV6-1 to TRBJ1-5; maybe TRBD1 (5 bases). Trimming left V 3 bases short and J 2 bases short, with 8 bases between. CDR1 is MNHNS, CDR2 SASEGT, per germline. The CDR3 length is 14 residues.

The chain couples TRBV15 to TRBJ2-5; D is undetermined. Between the trimmed V and J ends, which lost 0 bases and 4 bases, there was a span of 9 bases. Looked up from germline, CDR1 is LNHNV and CDR2 is YYDKDF (reference sequence). The CDR3 runs 14 residues. CDR3 sequence (DNA): TGTGCCACCAGCAGAGATCCGGCAGTAGAGACCCAGTACTTC. Translated, it gives CATSRDPAVETQYF.

V is TRBV4-1 and J is TRBJ2-3, with 8 bases fitting TRBD2. Germline loops: CDR1 MGHRA, CDR2 YSYEKL. This CDR3 is built from 18 residues. With V trimmed by 4 bases and J by 0 bases, 12 bases remained unmatched. The CDR3 loop reads CASSLKGVTSGSTDTQYF. The CDR3 nucleotides read TGCGCCAGCAGCCTGAAGGGGGTAACTAGCGGTAGCACAGATACGCAGTATTTT.

The rearrangement links TRBV2 to TRBJ1-4; weak D call: TRBD1 (5 bases). V was cut by 0 bases and J by 8 bases, with 13 bases left in between. CDR1 and CDR2 from the germline V gene are SNHLY and FYNNEI. There are 15 residues in the CDR3. CDR3 DNA sequence: TGTGCCAGCAGTGAAGCCCGGGGGACTTACGAAAAACTGTTTTTT. It translates to CASSEARGTYEKLFF.

The chain couples TRBV11-2 to TRBJ2-7; TRBD1 matches 8 bases. The trim removed 5 bases at V and 4 bases at J, leaving 16 bases unmatched. The CDR3 loop spans 17 amino acids. Per germline, CDR1 SGHAT and CDR2 FQNNGV. The CDR3 loop is CASSPSYRQGALYEQYF. The DNA for the CDR3 is TGTGCCAGCAGCCCTTCTTATAGGCAGGGGGCTCTTTACGAGCAGTACTTC.

The chain employs TRBV5-4 and TRBJ2-1, with TRBD2 identical over 8 bases. The length of the CDR3 is 16 residues. The ends lost 4 bases at V and 9 bases at J; junction bases unmatched: 15. Per the germline V gene, CDR1 is SGHNT and CDR2 is YYREEE (reference sequence). CDR3 coding DNA: TGTGCCAGCAGCCGACGGGGTAGCGGGACTTTGGGTGAGCAGTTCTTC. This sequence encodes CASSRRGSGTLGEQFF. Full variable domain (rest looked up from reference TRBV5-4 and TRBJ2-1): ETGVTQSPTHLIKTRGQQVTLRCSSQSGHNTVSWYQQALGQGPQFIFQYYREEENGRGNFPPRFSGLQFPNYSSELNVNALELDDSALYLCASSRRGSGTLGEQFFGPGTRLTVL.

The chain has TRBV7-3 and TRBJ2-7, with TRBD2 as a possible D gene (7 bases). Trimming cost V 1 base and J 6 bases, with 16 bases left between them. CDR3 length: 15 amino acids. Germline CDR1 and CDR2: SGHTA and FQGTGA. CDR3 coding DNA: TGTGCCAGCAGCTTAAGGGGGGGCGCAGGAGTCGAGCAGTACTTC. It translates to CASSLRGGAGVEQYF.

V gene TRBV7-3 combines with J gene TRBJ1-6; TRBD1 might be the D (5 bases). Germline CDR1 SGHTA, CDR2 FQGTGA. The CDR3 runs 14 residues. The V end lost 5 bases, the J end lost 7 bases, and 12 bases lay between the germline ends. CDR3 coding DNA: TGTGCCAGCAGCCGAGGACATTCCAATTCACCCCTCCACTTT. Its protein is CASSRGHSNSPLHF.

The chain combines TRBV7-2 with TRBJ1-4; D is possibly TRBD1 (5 bases). The ends were cut back, 5 bases at V and 8 bases at J, with 18 bases in the middle. This CDR3 is built from 15 residues. Looked up from germline, CDR1 is SGHTA and CDR2 is FQGNSA. The CDR3 sequence: CASSPRWGRGEKLFF. CDR3 bases: TGTGCCAGCAGCCCCCGATGGGGGAGAGGAGAAAAACTGTTTTTT.

V is TRBV6-5 and J is TRBJ1-2; D call uncertain. CDR1 is MNHEY and CDR2 is SVGAGI in the germline V gene. Deletions cut 8 bases from V and 2 bases from J, with 18 bases between. The CDR3 totals 15 residues. The CDR3 loop is CASQPPVTVNYGYTF. Here the CDR3 DNA reads TGTGCCAGCCAGCCCCCCGTAACAGTCAACTATGGCTACACCTTC.

The genes are TRBV5-6 and TRBJ2-3; 10 nucleotides align to TRBD2. V trimming: 1 base; J trimming: 10 bases; junction bases outside the gene matches: 9. The CDR3 spans 15 residues. Germline-derived CDR1 and CDR2 are SGHDT and YYEEEE. The CDR3 bases are TGTGCCAGCAGCTTGCGGTCTAGCGGGAGTGTTGCGCAGTATTTT. Its translation: CASSLRSSGSVAQYF. The full variable domain, completed using reference TRBV5-6 and TRBJ2-3, is DAGVTQSPTHLIKTRGQQVTLRCSPKSGHDTVSWYQQALGQGPQFIFQYYEEEERQRGNFPDRFSGHQFPNYSSELNVNALLLGDSALYLCASSLRSSGSVAQYFGPGTRLTVL.

The chain recombines TRBV7-2 with TRBJ1-1; 8 bases are shared with TRBD1. The germline V gene has CDR1 SGHTA and CDR2 FQGNSA. V dropped 2 bases and J dropped 1; count of bases not matched to a gene: 3. This CDR3 has 15 amino acids. CDR3 nucleotide sequence: TGTGCCAGCAGCTTACTAGGGACAGGGAACACTGAAGCTTTCTTT. This codes for CASSLLGTGNTEAFF.

The chain employs TRBV15 and TRBJ2-7; tentative D call: TRBD2 (5 bases). This CDR3 contains 14 residues. Per germline, CDR1 LNHNV and CDR2 YYDKDF (reference sequence). The V end lost 0 bases, the J end lost 7 bases, and 13 bases lay between the germline ends. CDR3 nucleotide sequence: TGTGCCACCAGCAGAGATCGGGATCTGGGGGAGCAGTACTTC. As protein: CATSRDRDLGEQYF.

The genes are TRBV14 and TRBJ1-6, with D possibly TRBD1 on 6 matching bases. The length of the CDR3 is 11 residues. Germline lookup yields CDR1 SGHDN and CDR2 FVKESK. Here the CDR3 DNA reads TGTGCGAAACAGGGAGATTCACCCCTCCACTTT. Its protein is CAKQGDSPLHF.

The chain links TRBV5-1 to TRBJ2-3; tentative D call: TRBD1 (6 bases). The CDR3 length is 16 residues. V lost 4 bases and J 8 bases, leaving 23 bases between the germline ends. Germline CDR1 is SGHRS and CDR2 is YFSETQ. The CDR3 sequence: CASSPRTDSIVGTQYF. The CDR3 nucleotides are TGCGCCAGCAGCCCGAGGACAGATTCCATAGTCGGTACGCAGTATTTT.

In this sample, this clone turned up once. The genes are TRBV5-1 and TRBJ2-6; 11 bases agree with TRBD2. The CDR3 is made up of 17 amino acids. CDR1 SGHRS and CDR2 YFSETQ come from the germline V gene. V shed 1 base and J 0 bases; nucleotides not matched to a gene: 0. The CDR3 loop reads CASSLTSGSSGANVLTF. CDR3 coding DNA: TGCGCCAGCAGCTTGACTAGCGGGAGCTCTGGGGCCAACGTCCTGACTTTC.

V is TRBV7-2 and J is TRBJ2-7; D possibly corresponds to TRBD2 (6 bases). Germline lookup yields CDR1 SGHTA and CDR2 FQGNSA. V was pared by 7 bases and J by 0 bases, with 13 bases between. CDR3 size: 14 residues. CDR3 protein: CASTPWRDSYEQYF. As DNA, the CDR3 is TGTGCCAGCACACCTTGGCGGGACTCCTACGAGCAGTACTTC.

The chain employs TRBV15 and TRBJ1-2; D possibly corresponds to TRBD1 (6 bases). CDR1 is LNHNV and CDR2 is YYDKDF in the germline V gene (reference sequence). Trimming removed 0 bases at V and 8 bases at J, with 16 bases between. The length of the CDR3 is 15 residues. For the CDR3, the DNA is TGTGCCACCAGCAGAGATAGGGGGAGGGGCGAGGGCTACACCTTC. Encoded protein: CATSRDRGRGEGYTF. The whole variable domain, remainder taken from reference TRBV15 and TRBJ1-2, is DAMVIQNPRYQVTQFGKPVTLSCSQTLNHNVMYWYQQKSSQAPKLLFHYYDKDFNNEADTPDNFQSRRPNTSFCFLDIRSPGLGDTAMYLCATSRDRGRGEGYTFGSGTRLTVV.

The V and J genes are TRBV7-8 and TRBJ1-4; D may be TRBD1 (5 bases). The CDR3 is 16 residues long. V lost 6 bases to trimming and J lost 3 bases, with 17 bases between them. CDR1 SGHVS and CDR2 FQNEAQ come from the germline V gene. The CDR3 nucleotides are TGTGCCAGCAGTAGGCAAACAGGATTTTCTAATGAAAAACTGTTTTTT. Translation gives CASSRQTGFSNEKLFF.

This clone has more than one count but fewer than ten. The V and J genes are TRBV15 and TRBJ1-2; no clear D gene. V shed 3 bases and J shed 4 bases, with 9 bases lying between them. The CDR3 runs to 13 residues. Germline values: CDR1 LNHNV, CDR2 YYDKDF (reference sequence). The CDR3 loop reads CATSRDQAYGYTF. The CDR3 DNA follows: TGTGCCACCAGCAGGGACCAGGCCTATGGCTACACCTTC.

This chain uses TRBV7-3 with TRBJ2-4; a weak D match, TRBD2 (5 bases). The CDR3 totals 14 residues. Germline loops: CDR1 SGHTA, CDR2 FQGTGA. Trimming removed 0 bases from V and 8 bases from J, with 11 bases in between. The CDR3 nucleotides are TGTGCCAGCAGCTTAACCGGCGGGCGGGACATTCAGTACTTC. Translating it yields CASSLTGGRDIQYF.

V and J are TRBV19 and TRBJ2-3, with 8 bases identical to TRBD2. This CDR3 contains 15 residues. V dropped 1 base and J dropped 1; count of bases not matched to a gene: 1. Germline CDR1 is LNHDA and CDR2 is SQIVND (reference sequence). The DNA for the CDR3 is TGTGCCAGTAGTATAGTGACTAGCGGCACAGATACGCAGTATTTT. This translates into CASSIVTSGTDTQYF.

DNA for the CDR3: TGTGCCAGCAGCCGGGACAGCCAGGAGGAGCAGTTCTTC. This sequence encodes CASSRDSQEEQFF. The gene calls are TRBV11-2 and TRBJ2-1; TRBD1 matches at 7 bases. Germline trimming cut 5 bases from V and 10 bases from J; bases unmatched to any gene: 8. CDR1 and CDR2 (germline): SGHAT, FQNNGV. The CDR3 runs 13 residues.

The DNA of the CDR3 is TGTGCCAGCAGTTTTTCCGGGGGCGCGAGAGAGACCCAGTACTTC. Translation: CASSFSGGARETQYF. V and J are TRBV27 and TRBJ2-5; D is possibly TRBD1 or TRBD2 (6 bases each). V lost 3 bases to trimming and J lost 4 bases, with 15 bases between them. The CDR3 consists of 15 residues. Germline lookup yields CDR1 MNHEY and CDR2 SMNVEV (reference sequence).